What follows are 14 T cell receptor beta chains derived from one specimen sequenced in a study of ipilimumab plus nivolumab after autologous stem cell transplantation. Method: immunoSEQ multiplex PCR; TCRdb's copy keeps in-frame clones and lacks some. The sample consists of some 2,100 clones, around 80% of them appearing once. The sequences come from PBMCs, collected in a trial of ipilimumab plus nivolumab as post-transplant consolidation. The origin of the receptors is a male donor with multiple myeloma.

This rearrangement joins TRBV2 to TRBJ1-5, with 8 nucleotides matching TRBD1. Germline assignment: CDR1 SNHLY and CDR2 FYNNEI. V gave up 5 bases and J gave up 4 bases; unmatched junction bases: 1. The CDR3 is 13 residues long. The CDR3 coding sequence is TGTGCCAGCAGTTGGACAGGGAATCAGCCCCAGCATTTT. Its protein is CASSWTGNQPQHF.

The chain couples TRBV2 to TRBJ2-3, with no clear D. V was trimmed by 1 base and J by 4 bases, leaving 6 bases between them. Germline V lookup: CDR1 SNHLY, CDR2 FYNNEI. The length of the CDR3 is 13 residues. CDR3 bases: TGTGCCAGCAGTGAAGAGGTATCAGATACGCAGTATTTT. Residues: CASSEEVSDTQYF.

In nucleotides, the CDR3 is TGTGCCAGCAGTTTTCAAGAGACCCAGTACTTC. Its protein product is CASSFQETQYF. The chain uses TRBV2 and TRBJ2-5, with D uncertain. V lost 5 bases and J lost 2, with 3 bases in between. Germline V gene sequence: CDR1 SNHLY, CDR2 FYNNEI. This CDR3 contains 11 residues.

The chain has TRBV29-1 and TRBJ2-3; D is ambiguous. Trimming removed 7 bases from V and 3 bases from J, with 11 bases in between. CDR1 and CDR2 (germline): SQVTM, ANQGSEA. The CDR3 runs to 12 residues. CDR3 in amino acids: CSGGLVTDTQYF. CDR3 coding DNA: TGCAGCGGAGGATTGGTTACAGATACGCAGTATTTT.

As DNA, the CDR3 is TGTGCCAGCAGTTTACGGGGGAGCACAGATACGCAGTATTTT. Translating gives CASSLRGSTDTQYF. This rearrangement joins TRBV27 to TRBJ2-3; tentatively, D is TRBD2 (6 bases). With 2 bases removed from V and 0 bases from J, the gap between germline ends came to 6 bases. This CDR3 region has 14 residues. Per the germline V gene, CDR1 is MNHEY and CDR2 is SMNVEV (reference sequence).

This clone has a handful of counts. This rearrangement joins TRBV27 to TRBJ1-1; no definite D call. Germline V gives CDR1 MNHEY, CDR2 SMNVEV (reference sequence). CDR3 size: 14 residues. The V end lost 3 bases, the J end lost 8 bases, and 16 bases lay between the germline ends. Here the CDR3 DNA reads TGTGCCAGCAGTTTCGGGTTTGGGATTTCCGAAGCTTTCTTT. Translated: CASSFGFGISEAFF.

This chain links TRBV5-4 with TRBJ1-5, with D perhaps matching TRBD1 (6 bases). This CDR3 contains 14 residues. Deletions cut 4 bases from V and 0 bases from J, with 8 bases between. Germline CDR1 reads SGHNT; CDR2 reads YYREEE (reference sequence). This chain's CDR3 is CASSVQGSNQPQHF. The CDR3 bases are TGTGCCAGCAGCGTACAGGGTAGCAATCAGCCCCAGCATTTT.

This clone appeared a few times. The genes are TRBV15 and TRBJ2-7; D gene ambiguous. The CDR3 loop spans 13 amino acids. Germline V gene lookup returns CDR1 LNHNV and CDR2 YYDKDF (reference sequence). V was pared by 0 bases and J by 5 bases, with 8 bases between. The CDR3: CATSREEADEQYF. The CDR3 nucleotides are TGTGCCACCAGCAGAGAAGAGGCGGACGAGCAGTACTTC.

This clone is labeled as medium-sized. Other DNA sequences of this sample code for an identical CDR3. V gene TRBV7-9 combines with J gene TRBJ2-5; D ambiguous. V lost 3 bases, J lost 4 bases, and 6 bases lay in between. Germline CDR1 and CDR2: SEHNR and FQNEAQ (reference sequence). The CDR3 loop spans 12 amino acids. CDR3 in amino acids: CASSFKGETQYF. In DNA, the CDR3 is TGTGCCAGCAGCTTTAAGGGAGAGACCCAGTACTTC.

This clone was observed a handful of times. This chain links TRBV7-9 with TRBJ1-1, with D tentatively TRBD1 (5 bases). Trimming took 6 bases from V and 5 from J, leaving 16 bases between them. CDR1 is SEHNR and CDR2 is FQNEAQ in the germline V gene (reference sequence). The length of the CDR3 is 14 residues. CDR3: CASSFSQGGTEAFF. Written as DNA, the CDR3 is TGTGCCAGCAGTTTTAGCCAGGGAGGTACTGAAGCTTTCTTT.

V is TRBV19 and J is TRBJ1-3; unclear D gene. The CDR3 is made up of 14 amino acids. From germline, CDR1 is LNHDA and CDR2 SQIVND (reference sequence). V dropped 6 bases and J dropped 0 bases, with 9 bases sitting between them. The CDR3 region is CASRQLLSGNTIYF. The CDR3 nucleotides are TGTGCCAGTAGGCAACTGCTCTCTGGAAACACCATATATTTT.

The chain combines TRBV4-2 with TRBJ1-1; D is undetermined. The CDR3 consists of 15 residues. In germline, CDR1 is LGHNA, CDR2 YNFKEQ. V was clipped by 4 bases and J by 0 bases, with 12 bases between them. CDR3 in DNA: TGTGCCAGCAGCCGCCTACAGATCATGAACACTGAAGCTTTCTTT. This gives the protein CASSRLQIMNTEAFF.

The chain recombines TRBV5-1 with TRBJ2-2; 9 bases map to TRBD2. Germline V lookup: CDR1 SGHRS, CDR2 YFSETQ. The length of the CDR3 is 14 residues. Trimming at V came to 4 bases and at J to 8 bases, leaving 6 bases not matched to a gene. In nucleotides, the CDR3 is TGCGCCAGCAGCGATCGGACTAGCGAGGGGGAGCTGTTTTTT. Its protein is CASSDRTSEGELFF.

This rearrangement joins TRBV15 to TRBJ2-2; 10 bases line up with TRBD2. The germline gives CDR1 LNHNV, CDR2 YYDKDF (reference sequence). The trim removed 5 bases at V and 3 bases at J, leaving 15 bases unmatched. This CDR3 comprises 19 residues. The CDR3 sequence is CATSSTPPGLATDTGELFF. CDR3 nucleotides: TGTGCCACCAGCTCGACACCACCGGGACTAGCGACCGACACCGGGGAGCTGTTTTTT. Full variable domain (remainder filled in from reference TRBV15 and TRBJ2-2): DAMVIQNPRYQVTQFGKPVTLSCSQTLNHNVMYWYQQKSSQAPKLLFHYYDKDFNNEADTPDNFQSRRPNTSFCFLDIRSPGLGDTAMYLCATSSTPPGLATDTGELFFGEGSRLTVL.